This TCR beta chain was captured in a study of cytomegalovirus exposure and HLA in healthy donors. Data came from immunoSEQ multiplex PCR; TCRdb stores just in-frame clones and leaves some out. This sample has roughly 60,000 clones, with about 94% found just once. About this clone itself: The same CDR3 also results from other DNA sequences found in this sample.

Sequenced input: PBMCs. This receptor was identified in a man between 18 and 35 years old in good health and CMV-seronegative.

CDR3 DNA: TGTGCCAGCAGTCCGGGGACAGATACGCAGTATTTT. This sequence encodes CASSPGTDTQYF. This sequence joins TRBV11-2 and TRBJ2-3; TRBD2 might be the D (5 bases). CDR3 length: 12 amino acids. Germline V gene data show CDR1 as SGHAT and CDR2 as FQNNGV. Trimming pared 6 bases from V and 3 bases from J, leaving 7 bases between.